These 15 T cell receptor beta chains originate from one sample sequenced in a study of regulatory T cells in long-lasting Graves disease. Time point indicated: persistent/refractory GD, antithyroid drugs over 5 years with positive TRAb. The TCR library was made from RNA that had been extracted from PBMCs in TRIzol. Sequencing libraries for TCR beta were prepared with iRepertoire HTBI primers and Arm-PCR of CDR3 regions. TCRdb redid the calling of the multiplex PCR reads with MiXCR, one entry per CDR3 protein. The repertoire holds fewer than 400,000 distinct CDR3 sequences, 20% to 25% seen once, with less than 25% in the top ten. Sample: peripheral blood mononuclear cells (PBMCs), taken when the disease was refractory, from a patient treated with antithyroid drugs. These receptors were taken from a female donor with Graves disease.

The J gene is TRBJ1-4, the V gene TRBV4-1, with 9 bases identical to TRBD1. Trimming removed 3 bases from V and 7 bases from J; junction bases left unmatched: 9. The CDR3 runs 16 residues. The germline gives CDR1 MGHRA, CDR2 YSYEKL. The CDR3 DNA follows: TGCGCCAGCAGCCAGTACCCCGGGACAGGGTCTGAAAAACTGTTTTTT. Its translation: CASSQYPGTGSEKLFF.

The chain employs TRBV20-1 and TRBJ2-7; D uncertain. There are 14 residues in the CDR3. Germline V gene sequence: CDR1 DFQATT, CDR2 SNEGSKA (reference sequence). V lost 0 bases and J 3 bases, leaving 12 bases between the germline ends. In nucleotides, the CDR3 is TGCAGTGCTAGAGATCTCGACTCAGGCTACGAGCAGTACTTC. It translates to CSARDLDSGYEQYF.

The rearrangement uses TRBV20-1 and TRBJ2-7, with 11 bases aligning to TRBD1. The CDR3 contains 16 residues. V lost 4 bases to trimming and J lost 9 bases; unmatched junction nucleotides: 17. Germline loops: CDR1 DFQATT, CDR2 SNEGSKA (reference sequence). The CDR3 region is CSATDRGRAGESGQYF. CDR3 nucleotides: TGCAGTGCTACGGACAGGGGGCGCGCGGGAGAAAGCGGGCAGTACTTC.

This clonotype has a count of ten or more. V and J are TRBV28 and TRBJ2-7; possibly TRBD1 or TRBD2 for D (5 bases each). V lost 6 bases and J lost 1, with 16 bases in between. This CDR3 comprises 15 residues. Germline-derived CDR1 and CDR2 are MDHEN and SYDVKM. Here the CDR3 DNA reads TGTGCCAGCAGCTTCTCCCCGGGACCGTCCTACGAGCAGTACTTC. It specifies CASSFSPGPSYEQYF.

This clonotype came up many times. This chain links TRBV11-2 with TRBJ2-2; TRBD1 matches 8 bases. CDR3 size: 17 residues. Germline lookup yields CDR1 SGHAT and CDR2 FQNNGV. V trimming: 1 base; J trimming: 3 bases; junction bases outside the gene matches: 7. The CDR3 spells CASSLARTGWDTGELFF. The CDR3 coding sequence is TGTGCCAGCAGCTTAGCCCGGACAGGGTGGGACACCGGGGAGCTGTTTTTT.

The chain joins TRBV20-1 to TRBJ1-3, with D uncertain. The CDR3 is 14 residues long. Looked up from germline, CDR1 is DFQATT and CDR2 is SNEGSKA (reference sequence). V dropped 0 bases and J dropped 8 bases, with 14 bases sitting between them. DNA of the CDR3: TGCAGTGCTAGAGATCAGGTCTTGGTTGACACCATATATTTT. Its translation: CSARDQVLVDTIYF.

This clonotype appeared a few times. V is TRBV5-1 and J is TRBJ2-2, with D tentatively TRBD1 (5 bases). V lost 2 bases to trimming and J lost 0 bases, with 14 bases between them. From germline, CDR1 is SGHRS and CDR2 YFSETQ. The CDR3 is 17 amino acids. This CDR3 is CASSFLSGYANTGELFF. In DNA, the CDR3 is TGCGCCAGCAGCTTCTTATCAGGGTACGCGAACACCGGGGAGCTGTTTTTT. Full variable domain (outside the CDR3, taken from reference TRBV5-1 and TRBJ2-2): KAGVTQTPRYLIKTRGQQVTLSCSPISGHRSVSWYQQTPGQGLQFLFEYFSETQRNKGNFPGRFSGRQFSNSRSEMNVSTLELGDSALYLCASSFLSGYANTGELFFGEGSRLTVL.

The CDR3 region has the DNA TGTGCCAGTAGTATTGGACAGGGGAATGAAAAACTGTTTTTT. Its protein product is CASSIGQGNEKLFF. The V call is TRBV19, the J call TRBJ1-4; 9 bases align to TRBD1. Germline loops: CDR1 LNHDA, CDR2 SQIVND (reference sequence). The junction had 1 base not matched to a gene; V was cut back by 3 bases and J by 5 bases. The CDR3 extends over 14 amino acids.

This clonotype was picked up a small number of times. The CDR3 spells CASTPLGQRGYTF. The CDR3 DNA reads TGTGCCAGCACCCCTTTGGGACAACGTGGCTACACCTTC. This chain connects TRBV7-2 to TRBJ1-2; D is perhaps TRBD1 (6 bases). The CDR3 is made up of 13 amino acids. Deletions cut 7 bases from V and 7 bases from J, with 16 bases between. Germline V CDR1 and CDR2: SGHTA, FQGNSA.

At least ten counts were recorded for this clonotype. The chain has TRBV28 and TRBJ1-6; D is unresolved. The length of the CDR3 is 14 residues. Per germline, CDR1 MDHEN and CDR2 SYDVKM. Trimming pared 5 bases from V and 7 bases from J, leaving 12 bases between. The chain's CDR3 is CASSGPGSNSPLHF. In nucleotides, the CDR3 is TGTGCCAGCAGTGGCCCGGGCTCCAATTCACCCCTCCACTTT.

The chain joins TRBV19 to TRBJ2-7; TRBD2 agrees at 7 bases. The CDR3 runs to 15 residues. V gave up 0 bases and J gave up 3 bases; unmatched junction bases: 5. CDR1 is LNHDA and CDR2 is SQIVND in the germline V gene (reference sequence). CDR3 nucleotide sequence: TGTGCCAGTAGTATAGATTTGCGGGGGAACTACGAGCAGTACTTC. Its translation is CASSIDLRGNYEQYF.

This clonotype was recorded many times. This chain links TRBV7-2 with TRBJ2-7; maybe TRBD1 (6 bases). Germline V lookup: CDR1 SGHTA, CDR2 FQGNSA. Trimming pared 3 bases from V and 4 bases from J, leaving 13 bases between. This CDR3 is built from 14 residues. The CDR3 reads CASSFGGTSYEQYF. The CDR3 nucleotides are TGTGCCAGCAGCTTTGGGGGCACTTCATACGAGCAGTACTTC.

This clonotype was seen repeatedly, ten times or more. V gene TRBV7-2 combines with J gene TRBJ1-1, with a tentative D call TRBD1 (6 bases). Germline assignment: CDR1 SGHTA and CDR2 FQGNSA. The germline V and J ends were trimmed by 2 bases and 4 bases, with 11 bases remaining between them. The CDR3 has 14 amino acids. CDR3 amino acids: CASSLTGTITEAFF. CDR3 DNA sequence: TGTGCCAGCAGCTTAACCGGGACAATCACTGAAGCTTTCTTT.

There are a few counts of this clonotype. This sequence joins TRBV6-6 and TRBJ1-1; TRBD1 might be the D (5 bases). The germline CDR1 and CDR2 sequences are MNHNY and SVGAGI (reference sequence). This CDR3 is 13 amino acids long. The ends were cut back, 0 bases at V and 6 bases at J, with 8 bases in the middle. DNA for the CDR3: TGTGCCAGCAGTTACTCGAGGGGCTCTGAAGCTTTCTTT. Translated, it gives CASSYSRGSEAFF.

This clonotype has more than one count but fewer than ten. V is TRBV19 and J is TRBJ2-7, with 7 bases fitting TRBD1. The V gene end was trimmed by 9 bases and the J gene end by 5 bases; junction bases not matched to a gene: 10. CDR1 is LNHDA and CDR2 is SQIVND in the germline V gene (reference sequence). There are 13 residues in the CDR3. The CDR3: CARTQGPIDEQYF. The CDR3 region has the DNA TGTGCCAGGACACAGGGGCCCATCGACGAGCAGTACTTC.